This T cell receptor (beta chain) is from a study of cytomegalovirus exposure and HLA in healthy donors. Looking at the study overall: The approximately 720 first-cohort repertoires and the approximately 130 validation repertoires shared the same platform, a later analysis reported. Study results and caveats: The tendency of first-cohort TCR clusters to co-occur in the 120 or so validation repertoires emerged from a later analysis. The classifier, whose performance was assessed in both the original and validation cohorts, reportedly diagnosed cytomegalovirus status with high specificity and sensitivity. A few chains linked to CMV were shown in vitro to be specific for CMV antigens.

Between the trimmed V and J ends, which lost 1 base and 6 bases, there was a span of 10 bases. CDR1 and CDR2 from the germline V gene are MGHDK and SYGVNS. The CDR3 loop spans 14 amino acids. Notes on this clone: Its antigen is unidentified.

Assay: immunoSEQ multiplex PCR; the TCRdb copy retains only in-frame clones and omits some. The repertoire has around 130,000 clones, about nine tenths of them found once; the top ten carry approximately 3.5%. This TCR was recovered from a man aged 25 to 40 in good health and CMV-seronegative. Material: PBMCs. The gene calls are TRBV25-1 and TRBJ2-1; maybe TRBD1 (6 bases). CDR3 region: CASSESDSFNEQFF. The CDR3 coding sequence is TGTGCCAGCAGTGAATCGGACAGCTTCAATGAGCAGTTCTTC.